What follows is one T cell receptor (beta chain) and its context. The antigen is undetermined. TCRdb itself ran the 5' RACE reads through MiXCR, one entry per CDR3 protein. The data contain roughly 120,000 distinct CDR3 sequences, 8.4% of them singletons. The data were obtained in a study of T cells after yellow fever vaccination. Points from the study as a whole: Post-booster repertoires again held most primary-vaccination clones (around 95% CD4, roughly 88% CD8). One caveat is that FACS-sorted repertoires could contain abundant clonotypes contaminating from the bulk population.

Sequenced here: CD8+ T cells sorted from PBMCs, sampled 45 days after the yellow fever booster vaccination. This clonotype was sampled from a man aged 25-40 years who received the YFV17D yellow fever vaccine.

CDR3 bases: TGTGCCAGCAGCTTTCCCGGGACCGGGGAGCTGTTTTTT. Protein sequence: CASSFPGTGELFF. This chain joins TRBV7-9 and TRBJ2-2, with D unclear. This CDR3 region has 13 residues. In germline, CDR1 is SEHNR, CDR2 FQNEAQ (reference sequence). V was shortened by 3 bases and J by 5 bases, with 7 bases between the two germline ends.